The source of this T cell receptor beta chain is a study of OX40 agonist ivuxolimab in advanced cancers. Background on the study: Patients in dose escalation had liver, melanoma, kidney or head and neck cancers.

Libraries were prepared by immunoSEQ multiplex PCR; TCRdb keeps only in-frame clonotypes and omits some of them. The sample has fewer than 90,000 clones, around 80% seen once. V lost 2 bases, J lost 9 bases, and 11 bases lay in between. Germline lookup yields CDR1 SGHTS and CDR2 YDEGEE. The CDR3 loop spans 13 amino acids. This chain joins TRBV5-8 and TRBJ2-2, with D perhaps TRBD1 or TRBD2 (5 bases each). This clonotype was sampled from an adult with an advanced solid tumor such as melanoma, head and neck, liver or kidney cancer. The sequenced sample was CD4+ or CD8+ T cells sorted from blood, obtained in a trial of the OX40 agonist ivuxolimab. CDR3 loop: CASSLGTSRELFF. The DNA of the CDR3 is TGTGCCAGCAGCTTAGGGACCTCGAGGGAGCTGTTTTTT. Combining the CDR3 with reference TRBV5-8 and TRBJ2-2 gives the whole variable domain EAGVTQSPTHLIKTRGQQATLRCSPISGHTSVYWYQQALGLGLQFLLWYDEGEERNRGNFPPRFSGRQFPNYSSELNVNALELEDSALYLCASSLGTSRELFFGEGSRLTVL.